A single sample is the source of the 18 T cell receptor beta chains below, sequenced in a study of blood T cell repertoires in COVID-19. Clones were read by immunoSEQ multiplex PCR, and TCRdb kept only the in-frame ones, dropping some. Of about 170,000 clones listed, roughly 80% were seen once; the top ten hold approximately 2.5%. Material: peripheral blood. These receptors all stem from a human donor with acute or convalescent COVID-19. The donor label of this sample is uncertain.

This clone was counted only a few times. The chain carries TRBV29-1 and TRBJ2-4, with 8 bases that match TRBD2. The junction had 7 bases not matched to a gene; V was cut back by 6 bases and J by 0 bases. This CDR3 has 15 residues. The germline V gene encodes CDR1 SQVTM and CDR2 ANQGSEA. DNA of the CDR3: TGCAGCGTAGGGCCGGGACTAGGAGCCAAAAACATTCAGTACTTC. It translates to CSVGPGLGAKNIQYF.

The rearrangement joins TRBV18 to TRBJ1-1, with 8 bases that match TRBD1. Germline lookup yields CDR1 KGHSH and CDR2 LQKENI. The CDR3 covers 14 residues. Germline trimming cut 2 bases from V and 7 bases from J; bases unmatched to any gene: 6. CDR3 residues: CASSPIQGAIEAFF. The CDR3 nucleotides read TGTGCCAGCTCACCAATCCAGGGGGCCATTGAAGCTTTCTTT.

The V gene is TRBV5-4, the J gene TRBJ2-5, with TRBD2 matching 9 bases. This CDR3 is built from 16 residues. Germline V CDR1 and CDR2: SGHNT, YYREEE (reference sequence). The J segment lost 0 bases and the V segment lost 4 bases, leaving 7 bases of the junction unmatched. CDR3: CASSRRTSVHQETQYF. CDR3 coding DNA: TGTGCCAGCAGCCGGCGGACTAGCGTGCACCAAGAGACCCAGTACTTC.

This chain connects TRBV14 to TRBJ2-7; the match to TRBD1 covers 8 bases. The CDR3 contains 15 residues. Germline V gives CDR1 SGHDN, CDR2 FVKESK. V lost 3 bases, J lost 5 bases, and 9 bases stayed unmatched. CDR3 sequence reads: CASSQRTGYRNEQYF. Here the CDR3 DNA reads TGTGCCAGCAGCCAGCGGACAGGGTACAGAAACGAGCAGTACTTC.

The chain joins TRBV4-1 to TRBJ1-3; D is unresolved. The germline CDR1 and CDR2 sequences are MGHRA and YSYEKL. Trimming removed 4 bases at V and 3 bases at J, with 16 bases between. This CDR3 contains 16 residues. In DNA form, the CDR3 reads TGCGCCAGCAGCCCGAAGTATGACACCGGTGGAAACACCATATATTTT. It specifies CASSPKYDTGGNTIYF.

This chain joins TRBV6-5 and TRBJ2-7; 9 bases fit TRBD1. Germline values: CDR1 MNHEY, CDR2 SVGAGI. Germline trimming cut 4 bases from V and 5 bases from J; bases unmatched to any gene: 6. The CDR3 runs to 14 residues. The chain's CDR3 is CASSSKDRGHEQYF. The CDR3 DNA sequence: TGTGCCAGCAGTTCGAAGGACAGGGGCCACGAGCAGTACTTC.

This clone was seen just once. The J gene is TRBJ2-5, the V gene TRBV3-1 (or the pseudogene TRBV3-2), with D possibly matching TRBD2 (5 bases). V dropped 0 bases and J dropped 8 bases, with 13 bases sitting between them. CDR3 length: 14 amino acids. The germline V gene encodes CDR1 LGHDT and CDR2 YNNKEL (reference sequence). CDR3 sequence: CASSQDSTGGTQYF. The CDR3, as DNA: TGTGCCAGCAGCCAAGATTCTACTGGAGGTACCCAGTACTTC.

V gene TRBV5-5 combines with J gene TRBJ1-3, with a possible D match to TRBD1 (6 bases). From germline, CDR1 is SGHKS and CDR2 YYEKEE (reference sequence). The CDR3 loop spans 18 amino acids. Trimming took off 4 bases at V and 4 bases at J, with 24 bases between the two ends. The CDR3 region is CASSRQDASKRSGNTIYF. CDR3 coding DNA: TGTGCCAGCAGCCGACAGGATGCCTCGAAAAGGTCGGGAAACACCATATATTTT.

The chain links TRBV18 to TRBJ2-5; a weak D match, TRBD2 (6 bases). CDR1 and CDR2 from the germline V gene are KGHSH and LQKENI. CDR3 size: 14 residues. The V end lost 2 bases, the J end lost 3 bases, and 10 bases lay between the germline ends. The CDR3 sequence is CASSPVGGEETQYF. The CDR3 DNA reads TGTGCCAGCTCACCAGTTGGCGGGGAAGAGACCCAGTACTTC.

The V and J genes are TRBV2 and TRBJ1-1, with D possibly being TRBD1 (5 bases). The V and J ends lost 8 bases and 4 bases respectively, with 14 bases between them. From germline, CDR1 is SNHLY and CDR2 FYNNEI. The CDR3 runs to 13 residues. CDR3 nucleotides: TGTGCCAGCGCAAAAGGACAAGCCACTGAAGCTTTCTTT. Translating it yields CASAKGQATEAFF.

The gene calls are TRBV19 and TRBJ2-1, with D possibly matching TRBD1 (5 bases). The CDR3 spans 14 residues. The V and J ends lost 9 bases and 0 bases respectively, with 12 bases between them. The germline V gene has CDR1 LNHDA and CDR2 SQIVND (reference sequence). Here the CDR3 reads CASNDRASYNEQFF. DNA of the CDR3: TGTGCCAGCAACGACAGAGCCTCCTACAATGAGCAGTTCTTC. Based on the CDR3 plus reference TRBV19 and TRBJ2-1, the full variable domain is DGGITQSPKYLFRKEGQNVTLSCEQNLNHDAMYWYRQDPGQGLRLIYYSQIVNDFQKGDIAEGYSVSREKKESFPLTVTSAQKNPTAFYLCASNDRASYNEQFFGPGTRLTVL.

This clone has only one observation. The chain has TRBV19 and TRBJ1-4, with 10 bases aligning to TRBD1. V was pared by 5 bases and J by 8 bases, with 5 bases of the junction left unmatched. CDR1 is LNHDA and CDR2 is SQIVND in the germline V gene (reference sequence). CDR3 length equals 14 residues. The CDR3 loop is CASSGGTGVEKLFF. As DNA, the CDR3 is TGTGCCAGTAGTGGGGGGACAGGGGTCGAAAAACTGTTTTTT.

This chain connects TRBV19 to TRBJ1-1; a possible D gene is TRBD1 (6 bases). Trimming shortened V by 3 bases and J by 1 base, and 15 bases separated the two germline ends. Germline V lookup: CDR1 LNHDA, CDR2 SQIVND (reference sequence). This CDR3 is built from 16 residues. The CDR3 sequence: CASSILDGTPNTEAFF. The CDR3 nucleotides read TGTGCCAGTAGTATCCTAGACGGGACACCGAACACTGAAGCTTTCTTT.

The rearrangement joins TRBV5-8 to TRBJ2-5; D might be TRBD1 (5 bases). The CDR3 contains 15 residues. CDR1 is SGHTS and CDR2 is YDEGEE in the germline V gene. Trimming removed 2 bases from V and 2 bases from J, with 13 bases in between. As DNA, the CDR3 is TGTGCCAGCAGCTTCAGGGTGGGTTGGCAAGAGACCCAGTACTTC. Protein sequence: CASSFRVGWQETQYF.

This clone came up once. V and J are TRBV9 and TRBJ1-2, with TRBD1 identical over 7 bases. The junction had 2 bases not matched to a gene; V was cut back by 0 bases and J by 0 bases. The CDR3 consists of 15 residues. CDR1 is SGDLS and CDR2 is YYNGEE in the germline V gene. CDR3 loop: CASSVGTGANYGYTF. The DNA for the CDR3 is TGTGCCAGCAGCGTAGGGACAGGAGCTAACTATGGCTACACCTTC.

The chain links TRBV18 to TRBJ1-4; D call uncertain. The ends were cut back, 5 bases at V and 12 bases at J, with 13 bases in the middle. CDR3 length: 12 residues. Germline values: CDR1 KGHSH, CDR2 LQKENI. The DNA of the CDR3 is TGTGCCAGCTCAACAGATTCGTGGGAACTGTTTTTT. Its translation: CASSTDSWELFF.

V is TRBV19 and J is TRBJ2-3; D is uncertain. Trimming left V 5 bases short and J 0 bases short, with 9 bases between. This CDR3 is 14 amino acids long. In germline, CDR1 is LNHDA, CDR2 SQIVND (reference sequence). The CDR3: CASSALSSTDTQYF. CDR3 coding DNA: TGTGCCAGTAGTGCACTATCTAGCACAGATACGCAGTATTTT.

V and J are TRBV2 and TRBJ2-7; 10 bases agree with TRBD1. This CDR3 comprises 13 residues. Germline V lookup: CDR1 SNHLY, CDR2 FYNNEI. The V and J ends lost 5 bases and 5 bases, in that order; junction bases with no gene match: 3. In DNA, the CDR3 is TGTGCCAGCAGTTGGGACAGGGGAGACGAGCAGTACTTC. Translating gives CASSWDRGDEQYF. Together with reference TRBV2 and TRBJ2-7, the CDR3 gives the full variable domain: EPEVTQTPSHQVTQMGQEVILRCVPISNHLYFYWYRQILGQKVEFLVSFYNNEISEKSEIFDDQFSVERPDGSNFTLKIRSTKLEDSAMYFCASSWDRGDEQYFGPGTRLTVT.